The source of this T cell receptor (beta chain) is a study of blood T cell repertoires in COVID-19. Study in general: The United States, Italy and Spain provided the acute and convalescent COVID-19 samples. In each case, the material was cDNA or gDNA derived from T cells, B-cell-depleted T cells, or PBMCs.

This CDR3 has 14 amino acids. V lost 1 base to trimming and J lost 3 bases, with 10 bases between them. Germline V lookup: CDR1 SNHLY, CDR2 FYNNEI. Original methodology: Reference gene primers were amplified, and this amplification served to estimate nucleated cell counts. Profiled with immunoSEQ multiplex PCR; TCRdb holds only in-frame clones, not every one. The V and J calls and clone size were taken over from that table, and D and trimming were inferred from the DNA. The profile covers 310,000 or so clones, with about 82% appearing a single time and 1.5% to 2% taken by the ten largest. This TCR derives from a woman aged 50 to 60 with acute or convalescent COVID-19. The source material was peripheral blood. This sequence joins TRBV2 and TRBJ2-7, with D perhaps TRBD1 (6 bases). The chain's CDR3 is CASSEVGGGYEQYF. The DNA for the CDR3 is TGTGCCAGCAGTGAAGTAGGGGGTGGCTACGAGCAGTACTTC.